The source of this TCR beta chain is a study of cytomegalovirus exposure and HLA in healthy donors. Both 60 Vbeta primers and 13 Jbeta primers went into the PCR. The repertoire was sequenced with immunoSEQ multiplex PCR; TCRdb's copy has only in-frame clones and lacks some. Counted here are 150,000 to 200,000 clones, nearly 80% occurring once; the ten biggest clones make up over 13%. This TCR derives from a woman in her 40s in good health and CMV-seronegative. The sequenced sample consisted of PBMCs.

CDR3 sequence: CASSFPTGRGETQYF. DNA of the CDR3: TGTGCCAGCAGCTTTCCGACAGGGCGAGGAGAGACCCAGTACTTC. The chain is built from TRBV7-9 and TRBJ2-5; TRBD1 aligns across 7 bases. The germline CDR1 and CDR2 sequences are SEHNR and FQNEAQ (reference sequence). The V gene end was trimmed by 3 bases and the J gene end by 4 bases; junction bases not matched to a gene: 8. The CDR3 contains 15 residues.